These T cell receptor beta chains were read from a single sample in a study of T-cell reconstitution after alpha-beta-depleted transplantation in children. TCRdb ran MiXCR on the PCR reads and lists one entry per CDR3 protein. The sample has over 85,000 distinct CDR3 sequences; 10% are singletons. The sample in question was PBMCs from the stem cell graft donor, obtained from the stem cell graft. The receptors shown here come from a human donor who donated a stem cell graft to a child with acute lymphoblastic leukemia. The conserved cysteine and the conserved F or W are not part of the CDR3 here. Each record gives: J gene, clone size, V gene, CDR3 protein. A row's size may be missing; if present it is once, few, many or a size class.

J gene: TRBJ1-4
clone size: many
V gene: TRBV5-1
CDR3 protein: ASSLDRGSGEKLF

J gene: TRBJ1-3
clone size: many
V gene: TRBV20-1
CDR3 protein: SASAYVNTIY

J gene: TRBJ2-7
clone size: many
V gene: TRBV20-1
CDR3 protein: SAGTSGRTYEQY

J gene: TRBJ1-6
clone size: many
V gene: TRBV6-2/TRBV6-3
CDR3 protein: ASSLSPGDRGRTYNSPLH

J gene: TRBJ2-1
clone size: many
V gene: TRBV7-3
CDR3 protein: ASSLVAGNYNEQF

J gene: TRBJ1-3
clone size: many
V gene: TRBV28
CDR3 protein: ASTLGQTSGNTIY

J gene: TRBJ2-7
clone size: many
V gene: TRBV7-2
CDR3 protein: ASSLAKGQSYEQY

J gene: TRBJ2-1
clone size: many
V gene: TRBV20-1
CDR3 protein: SARDHSGGGNEQF

J gene: TRBJ2-1
clone size: many
V gene: TRBV25-1
CDR3 protein: ASPETPGLAGGPCVEQF

J gene: TRBJ2-7
clone size: many
V gene: TRBV7-9
CDR3 protein: ASSVGAPSYEQY

J gene: TRBJ1-1
clone size: many
V gene: TRBV6-1
CDR3 protein: ASSTLRNTEAF

J gene: TRBJ2-1
clone size: many
V gene: TRBV3-1
CDR3 protein: ASSGNYNEQF

J gene: TRBJ2-7
clone size: many
V gene: TRBV10-3
CDR3 protein: AIAEAGLNYEQY

J gene: TRBJ1-1
clone size: many
V gene: TRBV29-1
CDR3 protein: SVEARGTTEAF

J gene: TRBJ2-3
clone size: many
V gene: TRBV7-9
CDR3 protein: ASSLGRQDTQY

J gene: TRBJ2-2
clone size: many
V gene: TRBV28
CDR3 protein: ASIQWGVNTGELF

J gene: TRBJ1-1
clone size: NA
V gene: TRBV5-5
CDR3 protein: ASSSGPYTEAF

J gene: TRBJ2-5
clone size: many
V gene: TRBV10-3
CDR3 protein: AISPAPETQY

J gene: TRBJ2-5
clone size: many
V gene: TRBV15
CDR3 protein: ATTRGGKETQY

J gene: TRBJ2-3
clone size: many
V gene: TRBV4-3
CDR3 protein: ASSRSPGTGFPTDTQY

J gene: TRBJ2-3
clone size: many
V gene: TRBV20-1
CDR3 protein: SARDPQGRTDTQY

J gene: TRBJ2-3
clone size: NA
V gene: TRBV20-1
CDR3 protein: SARDWAGATTDTQY

J gene: TRBJ2-1
clone size: NA
V gene: TRBV5-4
CDR3 protein: ASSLGGGGSYNEQF

J gene: TRBJ2-1
clone size: many
V gene: TRBV7-2
CDR3 protein: ASSSSWWGGMENEQF

J gene: TRBJ2-5
clone size: many
V gene: TRBV12-3/TRBV12-4
CDR3 protein: ASSFRHTNRAETQY

J gene: TRBJ1-2
clone size: many
V gene: TRBV7-8
CDR3 protein: ASSQFKLGTAANYGYT

J gene: TRBJ1-5
clone size: many
V gene: TRBV27
CDR3 protein: ASSFEGPYSNQPQH

J gene: TRBJ2-1
clone size: many
V gene: TRBV4-3
CDR3 protein: ASSRQGEGVNEQF

J gene: TRBJ1-5
clone size: many
V gene: TRBV28
CDR3 protein: ASSLGTSGVQPQH

J gene: TRBJ1-2
clone size: many
V gene: TRBV6-5
CDR3 protein: ASSYTRGRGSYT

J gene: TRBJ2-3
clone size: many
V gene: TRBV18
CDR3 protein: ASSPRTDTQY

J gene: TRBJ1-6
clone size: many
V gene: TRBV20-1
CDR3 protein: SARAGGSPPYNSPLH

J gene: TRBJ2-7
clone size: many
V gene: TRBV7-9
CDR3 protein: ASSFSRAYEQY

J gene: TRBJ1-3
clone size: NA
V gene: TRBV28
CDR3 protein: ASRFRGWAGNTIY

J gene: TRBJ1-4
clone size: many
V gene: TRBV28
CDR3 protein: ASSPLRAGEEKLF

J gene: TRBJ2-7
clone size: many
V gene: TRBV7-8
CDR3 protein: ASSLGSGKQY

J gene: TRBJ2-3
clone size: many
V gene: TRBV3-2
CDR3 protein: ASSLEGSGRAGDTQY

J gene: TRBJ2-5
clone size: many
V gene: TRBV10-3
CDR3 protein: AISDLGGREETQY

J gene: TRBJ2-7
clone size: many
V gene: TRBV5-1
CDR3 protein: ASSLRVEGSYEQY

J gene: TRBJ2-7
clone size: many
V gene: TRBV5-1
CDR3 protein: ASGLAGGIGEQY

J gene: TRBJ2-1
clone size: many
V gene: TRBV6-6
CDR3 protein: ASSSAVGGSYNEQF